This T cell receptor beta chain was sequenced in a study of blood T cell repertoires in COVID-19 (dated by TCRdb to about 2020). Regarding the research as a whole: Samples covering the acute and convalescent phases of COVID-19 were provided by collaborators in the United States, Italy and Spain. The prospective study material was composed of cDNA or gDNA derived from T cells, B-cell-depleted T cells, or PBMCs. The dataset comprised deeply sampled blood TCRbeta repertoires from subjects exposed to, actively infected with, or recovered from COVID-19. A freely available public database, intended as a resource for researchers studying the immune response to SARS-CoV-2, is where the repertoires were released. The samples were drawn from two sources: the first 160 participants of the ongoing ImmuneRACE study, and some 1,300 subjects contributed by 6 global collaborators. The sample metadata nearly always contained a de-identified subject ID, COVID-19 status, age in years and sex. Where available, HLA class I and class II types were taken from metadata supplied by the sample provider and were not determined by assay-based typing. Paper-wide results and their limitations: How much clinical and demographic metadata was included differed by source and by participant, and the metadata was provided uncurated.

The collaborating institutions used their own protocols to collect whole blood in K2EDTA tubes. Collaborator samples were shipped for TCRbeta analysis as frozen whole blood, isolated PBMCs, or DNA extracted from either sample type. This clone was counted a few times. The clone's antigen remains unknown. No base quality values were provided; no much bigger clone lies one nucleotide off. From the cysteine up to the phenylalanine, the CDR3 has a length of 15 residues. Of the read, only the CDR3 DNA is kept; its 45 bases are in frame from base 1. V is shortened by 1 base, J by 4 bases, and the region joining them spans 13 bases. CDR1 and CDR2, looked up from the germline V gene, are MDHEN and SYDVKM. TCRbeta CDR3 regions were amplified from genomic DNA using the immunoSEQ Assay, a bias-controlled multiplex PCR. Per the authors' processing: The number of nucleated cells in each sample was estimated by amplification of reference gene primers within the assay. To quantify the absolute abundance of each unique TCRbeta CDR3 rearrangement, sequence reads were collapsed and filtered. For each sample, productive Simpson clonality was calculated as the square root of Simpson's diversity index across productive rearrangements. This immuneACCESS table, as held by TCRdb, lists in-frame sequences with V and J called but not all clones. Of the missing ones, under half trace to an unresolved V gene in checked studies; the others have no known cause. V and J calls and clone size are those listed in that table; D and trimming were worked out from the DNA. This sample comprises about 110,000 clones, 70% to 80% of them detected only once. The ten largest clones take up about 7.1% of the sample.

The source material was peripheral blood. The source of this sequence is a woman aged 60-75 years with acute or convalescent COVID-19. The receptor chain draws on TRBV28 and TRBJ1-1; TRBD1 is a possible D gene, resting on 5 matching bases. The nucleotide sequence reads TGTGCCAGCAGTTTATCGGGGCCCGGGAGCACTGAAGCTTTCTTT. This encodes CASSLSGPGSTEAFF.